These 25 T cell receptor beta chains originate from one sample sequenced in a study of OX40 agonist ivuxolimab in advanced cancers. Sequencing was performed with immunoSEQ multiplex PCR; in TCRdb, only in-frame clones are kept and a portion is missing. Of 60,000 to 75,000 clones detected, about 85% appear once; the ten largest clones hold 1.3%. Sample: CD4+ or CD8+ T cells sorted from blood, taken in a trial of the OX40 agonist ivuxolimab. These receptors were obtained from an adult with an advanced solid tumor such as melanoma, head and neck, liver or kidney cancer.

Only one count was recorded for this clone. The rearrangement uses TRBV7-2 and TRBJ2-3; D is undetermined. V lost 6 bases and J 4 bases, leaving 14 bases between the germline ends. The CDR3 totals 14 residues. Looked up from germline, CDR1 is SGHTA and CDR2 is FQGNSA. The CDR3 DNA reads TGTGCCAGCAGTCGCACCCCGTTATCAGATACGCAGTATTTT. It yields the protein CASSRTPLSDTQYF.

V and J are TRBV6-6 and TRBJ2-7; 8 positions agree with TRBD2. The germline V gene has CDR1 MNHNY and CDR2 SVGAGI (reference sequence). The CDR3 has 15 amino acids. Trimming removed 6 bases from V and 2 bases from J; junction bases left unmatched: 9. The CDR3 spells CASSPGGNRAYEQYF. The CDR3, as DNA: TGTGCCAGCAGCCCGGGGGGGAATAGGGCCTACGAGCAGTACTTC.

The chain uses TRBV7-8 and TRBJ2-7, with 7 bases identical to TRBD1. Germline V gene data show CDR1 as SGHVS and CDR2 as FQNEAQ. CDR3 length: 17 amino acids. Trimming took 5 bases from V and 0 from J; bases not matched to a gene: 13. The CDR3 sequence is CASSPAPGQRSSYEQYF. Here the CDR3 DNA reads TGTGCCAGCAGCCCGGCTCCGGGACAGAGGAGCTCCTACGAGCAGTACTTC.

The V gene is TRBV12-5, the J gene TRBJ2-7; D is possibly TRBD1 (6 bases). Per germline, CDR1 LGHNT and CDR2 FRNRAP. Trimming removed 5 bases from V and 1 base from J, with 9 bases in between. This CDR3 is built from 13 residues. The CDR3 protein is CASGRTESYEQYF. The CDR3, as DNA: TGTGCTAGTGGTCGGACAGAATCCTACGAGCAGTACTTC.

The chain joins TRBV5-8 to TRBJ2-3, with D tentatively TRBD1 (5 bases). The CDR3 sequence is 15 residues long. Trimming removed 4 bases from V and 1 base from J, with 13 bases in between. From germline, CDR1 is SGHTS and CDR2 YDEGEE. This CDR3 is CASSLGAERTDTQYF. The CDR3 DNA sequence: TGTGCCAGCAGCCTAGGGGCGGAGCGCACAGATACGCAGTATTTT.

The chain carries TRBV19 and TRBJ2-5; the D gene is possibly TRBD1 (5 bases). CDR1 and CDR2 from the germline V gene are LNHDA and SQIVND (reference sequence). The V gene lost 5 bases and the J gene lost 5 bases, with 18 bases spanning the gap. The CDR3 contains 15 residues. CDR3 nucleotides: TGTGCCAGTAGTTCCTCCGCACAGGCAGGGGAGACCCAGTACTTC. Translated, it gives CASSSSAQAGETQYF.

This CDR3 reads CASSRDSSGANVLTF. The CDR3, as DNA: TGCGCCAGCAGCCGAGACAGCTCTGGGGCCAACGTCCTGACTTTC. This sequence joins TRBV4-3 and TRBJ2-6; weak D call: TRBD1 (5 bases). V lost 4 bases and J 0 bases, leaving 7 bases between the germline ends. The CDR3 has 15 amino acids. Germline-derived CDR1 and CDR2 are LGHNA and YSLEER.

The V gene is TRBV5-1, the J gene TRBJ1-2; 12 bases map to TRBD1. The CDR3 consists of 12 residues. Germline CDR1 SGHRS, CDR2 YFSETQ. Germline trimming cut 4 bases from V and 10 bases from J; bases unmatched to any gene: 2. DNA of the CDR3: TGCGCCAGCAGCCAGGGACAGGGGGCCTACACCTTC. Translated, it gives CASSQGQGAYTF.

The J gene is TRBJ2-1, the V gene TRBV7-8; the match to TRBD2 covers 10 bases. This CDR3 region has 17 residues. CDR1 is SGHVS, CDR2 FQNEAQ, per germline. V shed 4 bases, J shed 3 bases, and the junction held 9 bases outside the gene matches. CDR3 residues: CASSSQGSGRSYNEQFF. The CDR3, as DNA: TGTGCCAGCAGCTCCCAAGGTAGCGGGAGGAGCTACAATGAGCAGTTCTTC. The variable domain in full, with the rest retrieved from reference TRBV7-8 and TRBJ2-1, is GAGVSQSPRYKVAKRGQDVALRCDPISGHVSLFWYQQALGQGPEFLTYFQNEAQLDKSGLPSDRFFAERPEGSVSTLKIQRTQQEDSAVYLCASSSQGSGRSYNEQFFGPGTRLTVL.

CDR3 DNA: TGTGCCAGCAGCTTGGGAGGGTCGTACACCGGGGAGCTGTTTTTT. This encodes CASSLGGSYTGELFF. V is TRBV5-4 and J is TRBJ2-2; the D gene is possibly TRBD2 (5 bases). The V and J ends lost 0 bases and 3 bases respectively, with 9 bases between them. The CDR3 spans 15 residues. Germline CDR1 and CDR2: SGHNT and YYREEE (reference sequence).

This clone was counted a few times. The chain couples TRBV19 to TRBJ1-1, with a weak D call TRBD1 (6 bases). Germline loops: CDR1 LNHDA, CDR2 SQIVND (reference sequence). The CDR3 has 11 amino acids. The V end was cut by 8 bases, the J end by 6 bases, with 10 bases between. The CDR3 region has the DNA TGTGCCAGTCAGGGGCGGGCTGAAGCTTTCTTT. Translating gives CASQGRAEAFF.

The gene calls are TRBV7-9 and TRBJ1-1; 8 nucleotides align to TRBD1. This CDR3 spans 12 amino acids. Germline CDR1 SEHNR, CDR2 FQNEAQ (reference sequence). V was pared by 4 bases and J by 10 bases, with 5 bases of the junction left unmatched. In DNA form, the CDR3 reads TGTGCCAGCAGCTCCGGACAGGGAAGAGCTTTCTTT. Its translation: CASSSGQGRAFF. Together with reference TRBV7-9 and TRBJ1-1, the CDR3 gives the full variable domain: DTGVSQNPRHKITKRGQNVTFRCDPISEHNRLYWYRQTLGQGPEFLTYFQNEAQLEKSRLLSDRFSAERPKGSFSTLEIQRTEQGDSAMYLCASSSGQGRAFFGQGTRLTVV.

The chain links TRBV4-1 to TRBJ1-5; D gene uncertain. Trimming took off 4 bases at V and 0 bases at J, with 10 bases between the two ends. The CDR3 is 15 amino acids. Germline CDR1 and CDR2: MGHRA and YSYEKL. The CDR3 DNA sequence: TGCGCCAGCAGCCCCCTGTGGGTTAGCAATCAGCCCCAGCATTTT. It specifies CASSPLWVSNQPQHF.

The rearrangement uses TRBV7-2 and TRBJ2-7; 8 bases align to TRBD1. The CDR3 is made up of 14 amino acids. Germline V gene lookup returns CDR1 SGHTA and CDR2 FQGNSA. Losses at the gene ends were 4 bases for V and 7 bases for J; bases not matched to a gene: 9. CDR3 nucleotides: TGTGCCAGCAGCTACTCGGACAGGGTGAGTGAGCAGTACTTC. This codes for CASSYSDRVSEQYF.

The CDR3 DNA sequence: TGTGCCAGCAGCCCCGGAGGCTCATACGAGCAGTACTTC. This sequence encodes CASSPGGSYEQYF. This chain connects TRBV7-2 to TRBJ2-7, with D perhaps TRBD2 (5 bases). Per germline, CDR1 SGHTA and CDR2 FQGNSA. The CDR3 has 13 amino acids. The V and J ends lost 5 bases and 4 bases respectively, with 12 bases between them.

V and J are TRBV11-2 and TRBJ2-7; D not resolved. The CDR3 has 13 residues. Germline-derived CDR1 and CDR2 are SGHAT and FQNNGV. The ends were cut back, 5 bases at V and 6 bases at J, with 14 bases in the middle. Written as DNA, the CDR3 is TGTGCCAGCAGCATCGCATTTACGGCCGAGCAGTACTTC. Protein product: CASSIAFTAEQYF.

The CDR3 loop reads CASSTWGTGGTGELFF. The CDR3 bases are TGTGCCAGCAGCACCTGGGGTACGGGGGGCACCGGGGAGCTGTTTTTT. This chain links TRBV7-9 with TRBJ2-2; 7 bases line up with TRBD2. Germline CDR1 and CDR2: SEHNR and FQNEAQ (reference sequence). V gave up 5 bases and J gave up 4 bases; unmatched junction bases: 10. This CDR3 spans 16 amino acids.

This chain connects TRBV6-4 to TRBJ1-2, with a weak D call TRBD1 (6 bases). The CDR3 runs to 18 residues. CDR1 and CDR2 (germline): MRHNA, SNTAGT. Deletions cut 4 bases from V and 1 base from J, with 22 bases between. The CDR3 bases are TGTGCCAGCAGTGGGGTGGGGGCCCCTTTGCCTTATAACTATGGCTACACCTTC. Protein sequence: CASSGVGAPLPYNYGYTF.

This clone has just a few counts. The J gene is TRBJ1-5, the V gene TRBV19, with 7 bases that match TRBD1. Germline CDR1 is LNHDA and CDR2 is SQIVND (reference sequence). The junction had 4 bases not matched to a gene; V was cut back by 10 bases and J by 1 base. The CDR3 consists of 13 residues. CDR3 bases: TGTGCCACCGCGGGACAGAGCAATCAGCCCCAGCATTTT. This gives the protein CATAGQSNQPQHF.

This chain's CDR3 is CASSPTGWDEQFF. CDR3 nucleotides: TGCGCCAGCAGCCCTACAGGGTGGGATGAGCAGTTCTTC. The rearrangement uses TRBV5-1 and TRBJ2-1, with D maybe TRBD1 (6 bases). With 4 bases removed from V and 8 bases from J, the gap between germline ends came to 13 bases. Germline V CDR1 and CDR2: SGHRS, YFSETQ. There are 13 residues in the CDR3.

The sample holds a few counts of this clone. J is TRBJ2-6 and V is TRBV29-1; D is ambiguous. V shed 5 bases and J shed 0 bases, with 8 bases lying between them. This CDR3 region has 14 residues. The V gene's germline CDR1 is SQVTM and CDR2 ANQGSEA. CDR3 sequence: CSVRESSGANVLTF. The CDR3, as DNA: TGCAGCGTTAGAGAGAGCTCTGGGGCCAACGTCCTGACTTTC.

The chain recombines TRBV4-1 with TRBJ1-5, with 7 positions matching TRBD1. Trimming took 5 bases from V and 4 from J; bases not matched to a gene: 5. The germline CDR1 and CDR2 sequences are MGHRA and YSYEKL. The CDR3 sequence is 14 residues long. CDR3 sequence: CASSLGQPNQPQHF. The CDR3 nucleotides read TGCGCCAGCAGCTTGGGACAGCCAAATCAGCCCCAGCATTTT.

The chain links TRBV7-9 to TRBJ2-1; 9 nucleotides line up with TRBD1. CDR1 and CDR2 from the germline V gene are SEHNR and FQNEAQ (reference sequence). This CDR3 contains 14 residues. The junction had 7 bases not matched to a gene; V was cut back by 5 bases and J by 8 bases. Here the CDR3 DNA reads TGTGCCAGCAGCCCCGGGACAGGGTGGGATGAGCAGTTCTTC. It yields the protein CASSPGTGWDEQFF.

This chain joins TRBV28 and TRBJ2-7; 9 bases are a match to TRBD1. The CDR3 runs to 16 residues. Trimming cost V 5 bases and J 0 bases; bases outside gene matches: 8. Germline CDR1 reads MDHEN; CDR2 reads SYDVKM. The CDR3 nucleotides read TGTGCCAGCAGTATCTTTGGGACAGGGAGCTCCTACGAGCAGTACTTC. As protein: CASSIFGTGSSYEQYF.

This clone was seen just once. V usage is TRBV9 and J usage is TRBJ2-1, with a tentative D call TRBD2 (5 bases). Trimming shortened V by 1 base and J by 9 bases, and 14 bases separated the two germline ends. The length of the CDR3 is 14 residues. Germline V lookup: CDR1 SGDLS, CDR2 YYNGEE. The CDR3 DNA reads TGTGCCAGCAGCGTATTAGTGGGAGCAAGTGAGCAGTTCTTC. Protein product: CASSVLVGASEQFF.